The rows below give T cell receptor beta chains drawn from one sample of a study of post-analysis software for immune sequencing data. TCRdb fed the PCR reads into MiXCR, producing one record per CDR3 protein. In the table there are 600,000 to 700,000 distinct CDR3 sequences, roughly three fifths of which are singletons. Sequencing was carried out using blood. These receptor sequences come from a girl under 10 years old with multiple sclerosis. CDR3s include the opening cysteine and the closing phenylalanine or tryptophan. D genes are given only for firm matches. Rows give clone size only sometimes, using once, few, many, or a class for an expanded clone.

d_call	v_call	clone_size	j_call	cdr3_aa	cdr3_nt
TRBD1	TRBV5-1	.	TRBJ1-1	CASSSWTGDTEAFF	TGCGCCAGCAGCTCCTGGACAGGGGACACTGAAGCTTTCTTT
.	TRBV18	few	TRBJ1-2	CASSRGRIRRSRGYTF	TGTGCCAGCTCACGGGGACGGATTCGACGCTCGAGGGGCTACACCTTC
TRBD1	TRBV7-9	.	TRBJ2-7	CASSLAKGANLEQYF	TGTGCCAGCAGCTTAGCAAAGGGGGCAAATCTCGAGCAGTACTTC
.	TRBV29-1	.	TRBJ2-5	CSVALKGGETQYF	TGCAGCGTTGCCCTCAAGGGAGGAGAGACCCAGTACTTC
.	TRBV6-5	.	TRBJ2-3	CAGNFGGAGEDTQYF	TGTGCCGGCAACTTTGGTGGGGCCGGGGAAGATACGCAGTATTTT
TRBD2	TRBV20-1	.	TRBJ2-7	CSVNGGDSYEQYF	TGCAGTGTTAACGGGGGGGACTCCTACGAGCAGTACTTC
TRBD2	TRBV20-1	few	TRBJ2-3	CSAGLAATDTQYF	TGCAGTGCCGGACTAGCAGCCACAGATACGCAGTATTTT
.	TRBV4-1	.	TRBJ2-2	CASSQGRPAGELFF	TGCGCCAGCAGCCAGGGGCGTCCTGCCGGGGAGCTGTTTTTT
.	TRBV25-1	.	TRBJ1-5	CASSEGTGLSNQPQHF	TGTGCCAGCAGTGAGGGAACAGGGTTAAGCAATCAGCCCCAGCATTTT
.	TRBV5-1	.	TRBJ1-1	CASSLARGGARNTEAFF	TGCGCCAGCAGCTTGGCAAGGGGAGGGGCGCGGAACACTGAAGCTTTCTTT
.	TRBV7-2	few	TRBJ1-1	CASSLAPFLHTEAFF	TGTGCCAGCAGCTTAGCCCCGTTTCTGCACACTGAAGCTTTCTTT
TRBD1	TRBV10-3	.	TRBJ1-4	CAISPGTGEANEKLFF	TGTGCCATCAGTCCCGGGACAGGGGAGGCTAATGAAAAACTGTTTTTT
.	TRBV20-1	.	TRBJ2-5	CSAKTSQETQYF	TGCAGCGCCAAGACTAGCCAAGAGACCCAGTACTTC
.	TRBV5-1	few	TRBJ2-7	CASSLATTLSSYEQYF	TGCGCCAGCAGCTTGGCCACCACTCTTAGCTCCTACGAGCAGTACTTC
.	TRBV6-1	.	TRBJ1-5	CASSETWNSNQPQHF	TGTGCCAGCAGTGAAACGTGGAATAGCAATCAGCCCCAGCATTTT
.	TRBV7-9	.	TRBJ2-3	CASSLGGAHDTQYF	TGTGCCAGCAGCTTAGGGGGGGCACATGATACGCAGTATTTT
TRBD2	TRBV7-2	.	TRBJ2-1	CASSFWGVGRANNEQFF	TGTGCCAGCAGCTTTTGGGGGGTGGGGAGGGCCAATAATGAGCAGTTCTTC
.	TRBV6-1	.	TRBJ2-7	CASGTNVYEQYF	TGTGCCAGCGGGACAAATGTTTACGAGCAGTACTTC
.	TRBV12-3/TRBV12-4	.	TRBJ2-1	CASTSVYRNEQFF	TGTGCCAGCACCTCCGTTTATAGAAATGAGCAGTTCTTC
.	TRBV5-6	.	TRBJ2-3	CASSPSLVPDTQYF	TGTGCCAGCAGCCCCTCCCTAGTCCCAGATACGCAGTATTTT
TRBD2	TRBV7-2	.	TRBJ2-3	CASRLAGASTSTDTQYF	TGTGCCAGCAGACTAGCGGGGGCCAGCACTAGCACAGATACGCAGTATTTT
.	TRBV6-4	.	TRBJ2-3	CASTWAGFTDTQYF	TGTGCCAGCACGTGGGCCGGGTTCACAGATACGCAGTATTTT
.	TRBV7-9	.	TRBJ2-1	CASSLLGVTGNNEQFF	TGTGCCAGCAGCTTATTGGGGGTCACCGGTAACAATGAGCAGTTCTTC
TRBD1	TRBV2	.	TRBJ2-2	CASSARRTGETGELFF	TGTGCCAGCAGTGCTCGGAGGACAGGGGAAACCGGGGAGCTGTTTTTT
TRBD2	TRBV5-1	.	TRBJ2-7	CASSSWTSGDEQYF	TGCGCCAGCAGCAGCTGGACTAGCGGCGACGAGCAGTACTTC
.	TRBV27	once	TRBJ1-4	CASSPEGGPSEKLFF	TGTGCCAGCAGCCCCGAGGGGGGGCCCAGTGAAAAACTGTTTTTT
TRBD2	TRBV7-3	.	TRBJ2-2	CASSSLAGAAGELFF	TGTGCCAGCAGCTCTCTAGCGGGAGCGGCCGGGGAGCTGTTTTTT
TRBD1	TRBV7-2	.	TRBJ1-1	CASSLHRTGVEAFF	TGTGCCAGCAGCTTACACCGGACAGGGGTTGAAGCTTTCTTT
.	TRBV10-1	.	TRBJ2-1	CASSGTLQETQFF	TGCGCCAGCAGTGGGACACTCCAAGAGACCCAGTTCTTC
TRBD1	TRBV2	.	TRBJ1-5	CASTATGGNQPQHF	TGTGCCAGCACAGCGACAGGGGGAAATCAGCCCCAGCATTTT
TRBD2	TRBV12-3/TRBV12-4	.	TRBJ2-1	CASSHRLAGGPKIYNEQFF	TGTGCCAGCAGTCACAGACTAGCGGGGGGGCCGAAAATATACAATGAGCAGTTCTTC
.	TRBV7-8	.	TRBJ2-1	CASSYGTAGRGTNEQFF	TGTGCCAGCAGCTACGGTACGGCGGGGAGGGGGACCAATGAGCAGTTCTTC
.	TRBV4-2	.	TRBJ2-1	CASSPSGGGRENEQFF	TGTGCCAGCAGCCCCTCGGGGGGCGGGAGAGAGAATGAGCAGTTCTTC
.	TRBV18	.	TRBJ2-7	CASSPPVRFGYEQYF	TGTGCCAGCTCACCACCGGTACGGTTTGGGTACGAGCAGTACTTC
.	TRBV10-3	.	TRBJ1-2	CALSEAPGLYGYTF	TGTGCCCTCAGTGAGGCTCCGGGACTCTATGGCTACACCTTC
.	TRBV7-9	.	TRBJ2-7	CASSLDGSFYEQYF	TGTGCCAGCAGCTTAGATGGATCCTTCTACGAGCAGTACTTC
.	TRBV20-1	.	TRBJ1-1	CSARVDRSHIGEAFF	TGCAGTGCTAGAGTCGATAGGTCACATATTGGTGAAGCTTTCTTT
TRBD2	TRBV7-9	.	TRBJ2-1	CASSLVGLAGGTYDEQFF	TGTGCCAGCAGCCTCGTGGGACTAGCGGGGGGAACCTACGATGAGCAGTTCTTC
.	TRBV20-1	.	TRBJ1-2	CSAPGGYYGYTF	TGCAGTGCCCCCGGTGGCTACTATGGCTACACCTTC
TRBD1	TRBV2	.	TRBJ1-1	CASSMTGMNTEAFF	TGTGCCAGCAGTATGACAGGGATGAACACTGAAGCTTTCTTT
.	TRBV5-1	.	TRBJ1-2	CASSLNGGGGYTF	TGCGCCAGCAGCTTGAACGGGGGCGGTGGCTACACCTTC
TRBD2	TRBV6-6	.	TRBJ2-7	CASRNSGGSYEQYF	TGTGCCAGCAGAAATAGCGGGGGCTCCTACGAGCAGTACTTC
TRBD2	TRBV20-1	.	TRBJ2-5	CSATLAVGQETQYF	TGCAGTGCTACTCTAGCGGTTGGCCAAGAGACCCAGTACTTC